This T cell receptor (beta chain) comes out of a study of blood T cell repertoires in COVID-19. Across the whole study: COVID-19 samples, acute and convalescent, were from the United States, Italy and Spain. PBMCs, B-cell-depleted T cells, or T cells provided the cDNA or gDNA that made up the material.

Some clones are missing from TCRdb's copy, which holds only in-frame ones; the method was immunoSEQ multiplex PCR. The sample has about 74,000 clones; 88% are singletons. The sample taken for sequencing was peripheral blood. This receptor was identified in a woman over 75 with active or convalescent COVID-19.

The CDR3 reads CASSLGTGNQPQHF. Written as DNA, the CDR3 is TGCGCCAGCAGCTTGGGGACAGGAAATCAGCCCCAGCATTTT. This sequence joins TRBV5-1 and TRBJ1-5, with TRBD1 matching over 7 bases. This CDR3 has 14 residues. Trimming at V came to 0 bases and at J to 4 bases, leaving 1 base not matched to a gene. Germline CDR1 is SGHRS and CDR2 is YFSETQ.